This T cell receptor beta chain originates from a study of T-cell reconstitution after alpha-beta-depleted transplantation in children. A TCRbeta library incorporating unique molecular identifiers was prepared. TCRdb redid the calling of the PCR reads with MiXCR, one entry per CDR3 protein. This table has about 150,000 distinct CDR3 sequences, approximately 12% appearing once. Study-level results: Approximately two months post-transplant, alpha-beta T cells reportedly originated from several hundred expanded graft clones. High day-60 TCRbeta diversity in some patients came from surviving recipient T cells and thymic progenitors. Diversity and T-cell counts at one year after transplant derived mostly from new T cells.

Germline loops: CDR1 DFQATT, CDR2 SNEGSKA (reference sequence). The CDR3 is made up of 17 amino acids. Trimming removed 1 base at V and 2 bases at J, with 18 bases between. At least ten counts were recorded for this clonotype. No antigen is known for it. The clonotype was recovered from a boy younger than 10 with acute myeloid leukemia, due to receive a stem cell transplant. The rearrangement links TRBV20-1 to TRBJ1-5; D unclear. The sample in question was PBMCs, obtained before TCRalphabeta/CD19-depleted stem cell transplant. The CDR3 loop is CSARVGIRRGRNQPQHF. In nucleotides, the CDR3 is TGCAGTGCTAGAGTTGGGATCCGTCGGGGTCGCAATCAGCCCCAGCATTTT.